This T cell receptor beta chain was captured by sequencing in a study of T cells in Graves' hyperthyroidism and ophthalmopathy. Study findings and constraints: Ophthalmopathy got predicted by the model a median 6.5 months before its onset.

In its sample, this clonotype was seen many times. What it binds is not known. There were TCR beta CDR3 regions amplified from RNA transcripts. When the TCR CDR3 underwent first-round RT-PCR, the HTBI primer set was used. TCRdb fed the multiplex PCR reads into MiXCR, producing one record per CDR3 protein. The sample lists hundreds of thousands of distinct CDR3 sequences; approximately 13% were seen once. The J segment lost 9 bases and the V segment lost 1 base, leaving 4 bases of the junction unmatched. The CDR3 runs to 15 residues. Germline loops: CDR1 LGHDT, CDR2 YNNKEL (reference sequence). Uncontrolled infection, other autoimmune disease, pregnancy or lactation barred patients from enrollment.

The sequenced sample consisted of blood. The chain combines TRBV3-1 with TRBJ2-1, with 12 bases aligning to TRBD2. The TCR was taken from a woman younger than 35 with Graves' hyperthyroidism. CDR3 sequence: CASSQGLAGEGEQFF. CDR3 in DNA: TGTGCCAGCAGCCAAGGACTAGCGGGAGAAGGTGAGCAGTTCTTC.